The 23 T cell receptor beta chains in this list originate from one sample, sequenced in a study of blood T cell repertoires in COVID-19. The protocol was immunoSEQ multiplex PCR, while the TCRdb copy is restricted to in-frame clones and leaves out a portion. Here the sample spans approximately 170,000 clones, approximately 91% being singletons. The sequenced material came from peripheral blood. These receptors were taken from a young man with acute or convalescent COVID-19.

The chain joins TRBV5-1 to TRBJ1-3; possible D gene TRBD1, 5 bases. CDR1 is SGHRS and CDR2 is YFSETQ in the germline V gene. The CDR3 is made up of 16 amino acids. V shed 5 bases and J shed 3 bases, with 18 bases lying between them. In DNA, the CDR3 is TGCGCCAGCAGGTCGATGGGGCCAGGCGATGGAAACACCATATATTTT. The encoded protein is CASRSMGPGDGNTIYF.

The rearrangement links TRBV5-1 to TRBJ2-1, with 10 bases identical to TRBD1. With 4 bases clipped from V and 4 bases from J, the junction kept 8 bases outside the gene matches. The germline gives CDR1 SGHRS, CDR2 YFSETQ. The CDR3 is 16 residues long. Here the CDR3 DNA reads TGCGCCAGCAGCCCGGCTTTGGGACAGGGGTACAATGAGCAGTTCTTC. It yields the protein CASSPALGQGYNEQFF.

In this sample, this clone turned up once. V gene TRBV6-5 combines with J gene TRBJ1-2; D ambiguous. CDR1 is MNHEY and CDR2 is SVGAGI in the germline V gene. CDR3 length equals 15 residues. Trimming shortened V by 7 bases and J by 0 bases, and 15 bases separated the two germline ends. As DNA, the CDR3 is TGTGCCAGCATTCTTTTCCTATTTTCTAACTATGGCTACACCTTC. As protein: CASILFLFSNYGYTF.

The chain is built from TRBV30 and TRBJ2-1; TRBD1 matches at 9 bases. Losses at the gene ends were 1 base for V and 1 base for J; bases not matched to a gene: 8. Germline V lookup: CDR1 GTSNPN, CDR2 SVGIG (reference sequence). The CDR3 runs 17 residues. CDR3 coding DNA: TGTGCCTGGAGTGCCGCAATAGGGACAGGGTCCTACAATGAGCAGTTCTTC. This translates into CAWSAAIGTGSYNEQFF.

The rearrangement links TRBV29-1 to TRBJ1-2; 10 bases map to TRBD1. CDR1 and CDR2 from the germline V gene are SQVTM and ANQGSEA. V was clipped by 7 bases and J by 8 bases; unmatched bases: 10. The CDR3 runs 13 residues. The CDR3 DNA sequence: TGCAGCGCCCCGGGACAGGGGATTCGAGGCTACACCTTC. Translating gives CSAPGQGIRGYTF.

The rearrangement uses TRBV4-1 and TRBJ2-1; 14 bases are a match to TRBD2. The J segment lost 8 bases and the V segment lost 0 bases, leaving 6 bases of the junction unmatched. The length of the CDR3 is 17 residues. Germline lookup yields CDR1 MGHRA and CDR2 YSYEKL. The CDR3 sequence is CASSQDIGTSGSDEQFF. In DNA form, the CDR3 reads TGCGCCAGCAGCCAAGATATCGGGACTAGCGGGAGCGATGAGCAGTTCTTC.

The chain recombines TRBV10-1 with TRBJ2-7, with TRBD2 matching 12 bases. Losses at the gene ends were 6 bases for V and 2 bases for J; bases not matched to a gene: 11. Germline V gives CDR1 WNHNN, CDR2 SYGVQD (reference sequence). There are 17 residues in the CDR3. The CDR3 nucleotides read TGCGCCAGCAGACTAGCGGGAGGTCTAAGGGTCCCCTACGAGCAGTACTTC. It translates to CASRLAGGLRVPYEQYF.

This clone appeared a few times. The CDR3 region is CSASRDIYQPQHF. CDR3 bases: TGCAGTGCTAGTCGGGACATCTATCAGCCCCAGCATTTT. The V and J genes are TRBV20-1 and TRBJ1-5, with TRBD1 as a possible D gene (6 bases). This CDR3 has 13 amino acids. V dropped 3 bases and J dropped 5 bases, with 11 bases sitting between them. Germline loops: CDR1 DFQATT, CDR2 SNEGSKA (reference sequence).

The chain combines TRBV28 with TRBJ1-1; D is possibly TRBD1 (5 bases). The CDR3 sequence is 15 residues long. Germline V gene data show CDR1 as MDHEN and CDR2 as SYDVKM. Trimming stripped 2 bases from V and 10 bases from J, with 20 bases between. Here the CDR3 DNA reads TGTGCCAGCAGTTTACTCAACGGGGGGGTAAAAGTAGCTTTCTTT. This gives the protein CASSLLNGGVKVAFF.

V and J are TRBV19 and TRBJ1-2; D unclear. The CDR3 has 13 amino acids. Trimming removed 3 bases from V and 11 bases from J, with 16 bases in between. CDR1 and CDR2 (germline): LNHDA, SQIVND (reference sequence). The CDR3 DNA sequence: TGTGCCAGTAGTATCCCGAGAAGCTACCATTACACCTTC. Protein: CASSIPRSYHYTF.

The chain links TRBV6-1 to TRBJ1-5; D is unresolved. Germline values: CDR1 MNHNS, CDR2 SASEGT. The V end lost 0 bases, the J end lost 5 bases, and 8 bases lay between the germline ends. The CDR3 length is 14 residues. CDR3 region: CASSEAREDQPQHF. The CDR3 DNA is TGTGCCAGCAGTGAAGCGAGGGAGGATCAGCCCCAGCATTTT.

CDR3 region: CASSSMMSSGNTIYF. The CDR3 nucleotides are TGTGCCAGCAGTTCGATGATGAGTTCTGGAAACACCATATATTTT. This sequence joins TRBV6-5 and TRBJ1-3; D uncertain. This CDR3 region has 15 residues. Germline CDR1 and CDR2: MNHEY and SVGAGI. Between the trimmed V and J ends, which lost 4 bases and 1 base, there was a span of 11 bases.

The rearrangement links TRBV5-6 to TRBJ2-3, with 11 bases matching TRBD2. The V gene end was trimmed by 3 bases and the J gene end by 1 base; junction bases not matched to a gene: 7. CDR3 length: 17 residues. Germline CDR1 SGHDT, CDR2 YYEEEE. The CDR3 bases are TGTGCCAGCAGCTCCTACCCGACTAGCGGGGGCACAGATACGCAGTATTTT. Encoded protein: CASSSYPTSGGTDTQYF.

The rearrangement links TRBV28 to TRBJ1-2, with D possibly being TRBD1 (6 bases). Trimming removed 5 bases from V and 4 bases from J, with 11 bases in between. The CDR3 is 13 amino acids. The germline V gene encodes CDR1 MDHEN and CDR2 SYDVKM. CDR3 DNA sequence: TGTGCCAGCAGTCTGGGACACAGCTATGGCTACACCTTC. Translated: CASSLGHSYGYTF.

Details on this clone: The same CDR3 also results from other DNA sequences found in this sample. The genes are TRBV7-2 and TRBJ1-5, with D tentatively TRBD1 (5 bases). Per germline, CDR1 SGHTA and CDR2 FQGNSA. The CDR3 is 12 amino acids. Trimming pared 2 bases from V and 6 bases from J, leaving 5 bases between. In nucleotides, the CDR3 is TGTGCCAGCAGCTTAAGGGGTCAGCCCCAGCATTTT. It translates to CASSLRGQPQHF.

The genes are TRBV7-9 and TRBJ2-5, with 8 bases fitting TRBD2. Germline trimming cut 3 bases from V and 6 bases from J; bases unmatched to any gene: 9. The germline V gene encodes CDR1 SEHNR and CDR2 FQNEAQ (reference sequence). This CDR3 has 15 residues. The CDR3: CASSFPGTSIQTQYF. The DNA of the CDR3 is TGTGCCAGCAGCTTCCCCGGGACTAGTATTCAGACCCAGTACTTC.

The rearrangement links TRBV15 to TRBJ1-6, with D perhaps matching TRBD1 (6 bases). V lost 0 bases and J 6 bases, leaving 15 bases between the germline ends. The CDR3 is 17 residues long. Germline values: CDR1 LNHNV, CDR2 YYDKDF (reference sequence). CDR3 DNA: TGTGCCACCAGCAGAGATGTATTAACAGGGAGTAATTCACCCCTCCACTTT. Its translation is CATSRDVLTGSNSPLHF.

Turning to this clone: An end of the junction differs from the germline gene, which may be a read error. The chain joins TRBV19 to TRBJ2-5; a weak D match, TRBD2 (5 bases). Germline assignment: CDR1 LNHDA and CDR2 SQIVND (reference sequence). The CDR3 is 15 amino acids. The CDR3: CATSPGGRYQEAQYF. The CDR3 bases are TGTGCCACCTCCCCTGGAGGTCGGTACCAAGAGGCCCAGTACTTC.

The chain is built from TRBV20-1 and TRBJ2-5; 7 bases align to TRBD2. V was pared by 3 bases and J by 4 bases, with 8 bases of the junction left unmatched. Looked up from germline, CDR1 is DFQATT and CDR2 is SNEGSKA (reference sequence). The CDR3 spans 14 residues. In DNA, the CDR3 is TGCAGTGCTAGTGTAGTTGGGGGGGGAGAGACCCAGTACTTC. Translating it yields CSASVVGGGETQYF.

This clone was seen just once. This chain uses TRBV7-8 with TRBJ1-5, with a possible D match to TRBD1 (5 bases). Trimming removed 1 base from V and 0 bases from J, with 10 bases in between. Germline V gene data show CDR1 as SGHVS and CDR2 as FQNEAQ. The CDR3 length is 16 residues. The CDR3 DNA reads TGTGCCAGCAGCTTAGGACAGAAATATAGCAATCAGCCCCAGCATTTT. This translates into CASSLGQKYSNQPQHF.

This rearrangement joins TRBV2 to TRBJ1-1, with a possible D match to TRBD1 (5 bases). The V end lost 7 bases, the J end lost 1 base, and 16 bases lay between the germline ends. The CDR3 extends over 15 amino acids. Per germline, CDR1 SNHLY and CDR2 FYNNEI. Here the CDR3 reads CASTSSGVKNTEAFF. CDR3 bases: TGTGCCAGCACGTCCTCGGGGGTAAAGAACACTGAAGCTTTCTTT.

The CDR3: CASRGTGGIGSPLHF. The CDR3 DNA follows: TGTGCCAGCAGGGGGACAGGGGGGATTGGGTCACCCCTCCACTTT. This chain uses TRBV28 with TRBJ1-6, with 11 bases fitting TRBD1. This CDR3 spans 15 amino acids. Germline lookup yields CDR1 MDHEN and CDR2 SYDVKM. V was pared by 6 bases and J by 10 bases, with 8 bases of the junction left unmatched.

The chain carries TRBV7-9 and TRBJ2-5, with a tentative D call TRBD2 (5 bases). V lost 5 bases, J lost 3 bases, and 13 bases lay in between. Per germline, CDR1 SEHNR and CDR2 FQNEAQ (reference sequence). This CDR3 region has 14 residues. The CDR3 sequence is CASSPPRAEETQYF. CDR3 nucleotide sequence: TGTGCCAGCAGCCCACCAAGAGCGGAAGAGACCCAGTACTTC.